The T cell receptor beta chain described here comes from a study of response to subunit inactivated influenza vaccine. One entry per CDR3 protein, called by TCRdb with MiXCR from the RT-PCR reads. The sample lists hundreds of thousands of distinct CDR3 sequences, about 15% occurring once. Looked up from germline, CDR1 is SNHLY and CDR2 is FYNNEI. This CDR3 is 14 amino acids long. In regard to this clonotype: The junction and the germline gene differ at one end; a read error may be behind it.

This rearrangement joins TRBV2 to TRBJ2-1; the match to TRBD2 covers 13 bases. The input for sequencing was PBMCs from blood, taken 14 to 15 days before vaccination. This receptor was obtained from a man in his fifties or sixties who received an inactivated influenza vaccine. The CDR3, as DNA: TGTGTCAGCGGACTAGCGGGAGTGGTTAATGAGCAGTTCTTC. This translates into CVSGLAGVVNEQFF.